This T cell receptor beta chain was captured in a study of shared clonotypes between healthy human individuals (dated by TCRdb to about 2020). Notes on the research overall: Three men and two women, aged 18 to 49 years, made up the cohort. Per donor, three plates each were used for CD4 naive and CD4 memory, two for CD8 naive, and one for CD8 memory. To increase sequencing depth and limit assay-specific biases, different laboratories used diverse techniques to prepare libraries and sequence TCR repertoires. Blood TCR repertoires of about 5 healthy adults were deeply sequenced to estimate repertoire size and the extent of clonotype sharing between individuals. Each donor's leukapheresis produced roughly between roughly 0.94 and 9.5 billion PBMCs. What the authors observed across the whole study: Incomplete sequencing was indicated by rarefaction of sorted-subset datasets, despite the large sequencing depth. Sharing across several donors was observed for around 5% of naive CD4, 3.5% of naive CD8, 2% to 2.5% of memory CD4, and roughly 0.4% of memory CD8 clonotypes. Only blood was sampled, and tissue TCR repertoires likely differ from those in blood. Based on pairwise subsampling, the degree of clonotype sharing among donors was expected to be affected by sequencing depth. Larger estimated clonotype richness was generally found for naive subsets than for memory subsets. The small number of donors limited the genetic and exposure-history diversity represented. Compared with non-shared clonotypes, clonotypes shared by all four sorted-subset donors had higher generation probabilities.

Concerning this clone: Its binding antigen is unknown. Base qualities are not at hand, and no much larger clone is one base apart.

Healthy HIV-negative adults with no recently reported acute infections or vaccinations were included as donors. Every donor was a Caucasian adult residing in Nashville, Tennessee, USA. CD4+ T cells were enriched by magnetic negative selection, after which naive cells were positively selected on CD45RA and the negative fraction was taken as the memory subset. After blood collection by leukapheresis, PBMCs were isolated using Ficoll-Histopaque density gradient centrifugation and then cryopreserved in the vapor phase of liquid nitrogen. Analytical flow cytometry was used to check the purity and quantity of every magnetically sorted T cell population. Genomic DNA was isolated from each sorted fraction and quantified by UV absorbance on a Nanodrop 2000c. TCR CDR3 regions were amplified from genomic DNA by multiplex PCR using the deep immunoSEQ assay. For each cell subset, the extracted genomic DNA was distributed evenly across all wells of several immunoSEQ 96-well plates, and each plate served as one replicate. For sorted subsets, about 210 ng of genomic DNA, equivalent to 30,000 or so T cell genomes, went into each replicate PCR. Purified libraries were measured with a Qubit 3.0 fluorometer, size-checked on a Bioanalyzer 2100, and measured again with the KAPA Library Quantification kit. Each immunoSEQ 96-well plate was sequenced on its own single-read 150-cycle Illumina NextSeq 550 flow cell. The published analysis was carried out like this. Because the immunoSEQ output held only junctional sequences and lacked quality scores, the filtering could not match the filtering applied to full-length reads. Sequences were annotated with PyIR, a Python wrapper for IgBLAST v1.9, using IMGT germline references to assign V/J genes and CDR3. Reads were filtered out if the reads had weak V/J assignments (E-value above 1e-6), no CDR3, stop codons, out-of-frame junctions, or ambiguous translated residues. A V3J clonotype was defined by an identical inferred V gene, J gene, and CDR3 amino acid sequence. The percentage overlap between two repertoires was calculated by dividing the number of shared unique clonotypes by the size of the smaller repertoire. Repertoire richness was assessed with RTK rarefaction, the Chao1 estimator, and Recon v2.1 estimates of unobserved clonotypes. OLGA was used to compute generation probabilities for all TCRbeta clonotypes that the gDNA method yielded from four donors. The table comes from immuneACCESS by way of TCRdb, which keeps in-frame sequences with V and J called. Part of the clones is missing from these tables; in studies checked, under half for an unresolved V gene and the rest for unknown reasons. The V and J calls and clone size are taken from that table; D and trimming were inferred from the DNA. A total of around 1,000,000 clones appear in this sample, 70% to 80% of them only once. The leading ten clones occupy 0.89% of the sample.

V is reduced by 2 bases and J by 0 bases, leaving a spacing of 7 bases between them. Reading the germline V gene gives CDR1 MGHRA and CDR2 YSYEKL. The CDR3 holds 14 amino acids from the cysteine to the phenylalanine. CDR3 DNA is the only sequence kept; it has 42 bases, read in frame from the first base. The clonotype originates from a man aged 18 to 29 in good health. Some clones in this sample may be carry-over from other donors' samples. This receptor chain uses TRBV4-1 and TRBJ2-5; no D gene call is confident. Sequenced material: memory CD4+ T cells from PBMCs. The cell subset or site tag for this specimen amounts to: CD45RA-negative fraction. Read as DNA, the sequence is TGCGCCAGCAGCCAATCTACAAACCAAGAGACCCAGTACTTC. It specifies CASSQSTNQETQYF.